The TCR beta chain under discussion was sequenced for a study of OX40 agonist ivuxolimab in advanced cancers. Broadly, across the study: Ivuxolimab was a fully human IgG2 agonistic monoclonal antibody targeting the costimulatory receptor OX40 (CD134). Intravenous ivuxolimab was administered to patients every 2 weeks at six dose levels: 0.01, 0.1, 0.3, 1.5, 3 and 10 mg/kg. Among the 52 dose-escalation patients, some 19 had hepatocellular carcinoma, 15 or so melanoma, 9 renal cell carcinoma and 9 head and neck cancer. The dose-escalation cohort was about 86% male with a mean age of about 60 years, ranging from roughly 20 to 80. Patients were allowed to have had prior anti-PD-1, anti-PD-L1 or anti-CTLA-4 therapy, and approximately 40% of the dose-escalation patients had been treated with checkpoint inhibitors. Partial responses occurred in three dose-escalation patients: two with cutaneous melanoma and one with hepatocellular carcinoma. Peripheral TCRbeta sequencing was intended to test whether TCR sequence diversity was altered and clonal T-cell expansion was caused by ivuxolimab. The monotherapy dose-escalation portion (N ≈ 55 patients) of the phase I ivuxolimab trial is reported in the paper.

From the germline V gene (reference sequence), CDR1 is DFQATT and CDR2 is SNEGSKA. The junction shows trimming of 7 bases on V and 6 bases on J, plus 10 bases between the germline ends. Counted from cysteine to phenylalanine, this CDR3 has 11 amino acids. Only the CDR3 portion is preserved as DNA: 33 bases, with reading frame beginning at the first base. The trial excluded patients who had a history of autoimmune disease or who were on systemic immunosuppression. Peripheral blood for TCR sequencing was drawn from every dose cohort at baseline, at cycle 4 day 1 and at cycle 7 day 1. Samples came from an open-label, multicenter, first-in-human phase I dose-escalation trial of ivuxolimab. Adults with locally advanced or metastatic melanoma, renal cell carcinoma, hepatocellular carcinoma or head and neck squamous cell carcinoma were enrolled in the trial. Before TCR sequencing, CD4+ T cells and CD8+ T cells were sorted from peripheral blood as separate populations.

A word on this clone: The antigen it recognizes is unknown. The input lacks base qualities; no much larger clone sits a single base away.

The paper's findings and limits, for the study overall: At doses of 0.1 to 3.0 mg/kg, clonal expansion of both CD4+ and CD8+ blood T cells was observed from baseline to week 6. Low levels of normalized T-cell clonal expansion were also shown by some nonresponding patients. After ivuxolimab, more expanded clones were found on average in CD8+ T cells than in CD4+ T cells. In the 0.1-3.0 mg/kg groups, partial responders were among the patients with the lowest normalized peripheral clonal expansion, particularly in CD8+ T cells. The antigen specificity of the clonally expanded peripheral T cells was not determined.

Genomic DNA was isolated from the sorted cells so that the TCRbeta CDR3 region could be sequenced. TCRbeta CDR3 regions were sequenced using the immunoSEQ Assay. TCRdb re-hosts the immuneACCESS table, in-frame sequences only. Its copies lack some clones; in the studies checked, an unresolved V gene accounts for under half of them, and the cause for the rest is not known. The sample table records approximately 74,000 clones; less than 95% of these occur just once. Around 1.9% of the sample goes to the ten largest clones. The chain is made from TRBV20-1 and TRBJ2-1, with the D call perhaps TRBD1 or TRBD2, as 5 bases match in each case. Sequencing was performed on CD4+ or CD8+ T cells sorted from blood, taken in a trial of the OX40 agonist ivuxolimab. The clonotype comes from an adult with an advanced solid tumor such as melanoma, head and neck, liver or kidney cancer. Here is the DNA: TGCAGTGTACCCGGGACCAATGAGCAGTTCTTC. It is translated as CSVPGTNEQFF.